The 32 T cell receptor beta chains given below trace back to one sample, sequenced in a study of blood T cell repertoires in COVID-19. The assay was immunoSEQ multiplex PCR, and TCRdb's table has in-frame clones only and misses some. Of roughly 160,000 clones in the sample, 86% are singletons; the top ten hold 0.99%. Sequenced input: peripheral blood. Source of these receptors: a man younger than 30 with acute or convalescent COVID-19.

This chain connects TRBV5-5 to TRBJ2-1; 8 positions match TRBD1. The CDR3 sequence is 16 residues long. CDR1 SGHKS and CDR2 YYEKEE come from the germline V gene (reference sequence). Germline trimming cut 4 bases from V and 4 bases from J; bases unmatched to any gene: 10. CDR3 nucleotide sequence: TGTGCCAGCAGCGAAGGTGCAGGGGGCCTTTACAATGAGCAGTTCTTC. Its translation is CASSEGAGGLYNEQFF.

The chain recombines TRBV30 with TRBJ2-5, with 7 bases that match TRBD2. This CDR3 has 16 residues. Germline CDR1 GTSNPN, CDR2 SVGIG (reference sequence). V dropped 5 bases and J dropped 1; count of bases not matched to a gene: 13. This chain's CDR3 is CAWGTFVASGQETQYF. The CDR3 DNA follows: TGTGCCTGGGGCACGTTCGTGGCTAGCGGCCAAGAGACCCAGTACTTC.

This sequence joins TRBV6-5 and TRBJ2-2, with TRBD1 matching 8 bases. Trimming removed 6 bases from V and 7 bases from J; junction bases left unmatched: 7. Germline V gene lookup returns CDR1 MNHEY and CDR2 SVGAGI. This CDR3 has 14 amino acids. The CDR3 DNA reads TGTGCCAGCAGCGACAACAGGGGGATCGGGGAGCTGTTTTTT. Translated, it gives CASSDNRGIGELFF.

V usage is TRBV5-1 and J usage is TRBJ1-1; the D is unclear. CDR1 SGHRS and CDR2 YFSETQ come from the germline V gene. Trimming removed 9 bases at V and 5 bases at J, with 11 bases between. This CDR3 has 11 amino acids. The DNA of the CDR3 is TGCGCCACCAGGTCGGGGACTGAAGCTTTCTTT. It is translated as CATRSGTEAFF.

This sequence joins TRBV30 and TRBJ2-3, with 14 bases identical to TRBD2. This CDR3 has 14 residues. V shed 7 bases and J 6 bases; nucleotides not matched to a gene: 6. CDR1 and CDR2 from the germline V gene are GTSNPN and SVGIG (reference sequence). The CDR3, as DNA: TGTGCCTTGCGACTAGCGGGGGGGAGGGATACGCAGTATTTT. Translated: CALRLAGGRDTQYF.

The V gene is TRBV5-4, the J gene TRBJ2-5; the D gene is possibly TRBD2 (5 bases). Germline values: CDR1 SGHNT, CDR2 YYREEE (reference sequence). V lost 0 bases, J lost 2 bases, and 17 bases lay in between. The CDR3 is 17 amino acids. The chain's CDR3 is CASSLGGAAPLQETQYF. The DNA for the CDR3 is TGTGCCAGCAGCTTGGGGGGAGCAGCCCCCTTACAAGAGACCCAGTACTTC.

This clone was seen at least ten times. The chain joins TRBV3-1 (or the pseudogene TRBV3-2) to TRBJ1-6; the match to TRBD1 covers 9 bases. Trimming took 3 bases from V and 7 from J; bases not matched to a gene: 4. Germline V CDR1 and CDR2: LGHDT, YNNKEL (reference sequence). The CDR3 contains 15 residues. CDR3 loop: CASSHLGTGNSPLHF. The CDR3 DNA sequence: TGTGCCAGCAGCCATTTGGGGACAGGGAATTCACCCCTCCACTTT.

The chain couples TRBV11-1 to TRBJ2-3; the match to TRBD2 covers 10 bases. This CDR3 is built from 15 residues. J gave up 4 bases and V 4 bases, and 5 bases lay outside the gene matches. The germline V gene encodes CDR1 SGHAT and CDR2 FQDESV (reference sequence). The CDR3 loop reads CASSWSGGAADTQYF. The CDR3 DNA sequence: TGTGCCAGCAGCTGGAGCGGGGGGGCGGCAGATACGCAGTATTTT.

The CDR3 DNA follows: TGCGCCAGCAGCTTGTATGGGACAAGGAACACCGGGGAGCTGTTTTTT. Amino acid sequence: CASSLYGTRNTGELFF. This chain connects TRBV5-1 to TRBJ2-2, with D perhaps TRBD1 (6 bases). V was pared by 1 base and J by 1 base, with 11 bases between. Germline loops: CDR1 SGHRS, CDR2 YFSETQ. This CDR3 contains 16 residues.

V gene TRBV11-1 combines with J gene TRBJ2-1, with D tentatively TRBD2 (7 bases). Deletions cut 1 base from V and 3 bases from J, with 10 bases between. This CDR3 has 15 residues. Per the germline V gene, CDR1 is SGHAT and CDR2 is FQDESV (reference sequence). The CDR3 region is CASSLVRGGYNEQFF. The CDR3 DNA sequence: TGTGCCAGCAGCTTAGTGAGGGGGGGCTACAATGAGCAGTTCTTC.

The genes are TRBV5-1 and TRBJ2-1; 7 bases are a match to TRBD1. The CDR3 extends over 15 amino acids. The V segment lost 5 bases and the J segment 7 bases; nucleotides outside the gene matches: 12. CDR1 is SGHRS and CDR2 is YFSETQ in the germline V gene. The CDR3 DNA follows: TGCGCCAGCAGGGCCGGACAGGCCCAAATTAATGAGCAGTTCTTC. It is translated as CASRAGQAQINEQFF.

The chain recombines TRBV7-8 with TRBJ2-2; possibly TRBD2 for D (7 bases). The germline V gene encodes CDR1 SGHVS and CDR2 FQNEAQ. Trimming removed 5 bases from V and 8 bases from J, with 21 bases in between. The CDR3 totals 16 residues. CDR3 in amino acids: CASSRRPGGWSGELFF. The CDR3 DNA reads as TGTGCCAGCAGCCGCAGGCCGGGGGGCTGGTCGGGGGAGCTGTTTTTT.

The chain uses TRBV9 and TRBJ1-1; 11 bases are shared with TRBD1. CDR3 length equals 17 residues. Trimming removed 4 bases from V and 1 base from J; junction bases left unmatched: 9. Germline V gives CDR1 SGDLS, CDR2 YYNGEE. The CDR3 DNA sequence: TGTGCCAGCAGCCTCTCCGGAGGACAGGGGGCGAACACTGAAGCTTTCTTT. Translating gives CASSLSGGQGANTEAFF.

The chain links TRBV6-5 to TRBJ1-2, with TRBD1 matching 8 bases. V lost 5 bases to trimming and J lost 6 bases; unmatched junction nucleotides: 8. This CDR3 has 14 residues. CDR1 MNHEY and CDR2 SVGAGI come from the germline V gene. CDR3 residues: CASSRLTGEDGYTF. In nucleotides, the CDR3 is TGTGCCAGCAGTAGATTGACAGGGGAGGATGGCTACACCTTC.

The V call is TRBV27, the J call TRBJ2-1; possibly TRBD2 for D (6 bases). V lost 1 base and J 10 bases, leaving 8 bases between the germline ends. Germline V lookup: CDR1 MNHEY, CDR2 SMNVEV (reference sequence). CDR3 length: 12 residues. The DNA for the CDR3 is TGTGCCAGCAGTTTATTAGGAGGGGAGCAGTTCTTC. Its protein product is CASSLLGGEQFF.

The chain recombines TRBV5-6 with TRBJ1-6, with 7 bases that match TRBD1. CDR1 and CDR2 from the germline V gene are SGHDT and YYEEEE. Trimming took 3 bases from V and 4 from J; bases not matched to a gene: 1. The CDR3 covers 14 residues. CDR3 loop: CASSSDRYNSPLHF. The CDR3 bases are TGTGCCAGCAGCTCGGACAGGTATAATTCACCCCTCCACTTT. Full variable domain (remainder filled in from reference TRBV5-6 and TRBJ1-6): DAGVTQSPTHLIKTRGQQVTLRCSPKSGHDTVSWYQQALGQGPQFIFQYYEEEERQRGNFPDRFSGHQFPNYSSELNVNALLLGDSALYLCASSSDRYNSPLHFGNGTRLTVT.

The chain joins TRBV7-8 to TRBJ2-3; 9 bases are shared with TRBD2. CDR3 length equals 19 residues. Germline CDR1 is SGHVS and CDR2 is FQNEAQ. V lost 6 bases and J lost 2; bases outside the gene matches: 18. CDR3 in DNA: TGTGCCAGCAGACCACGAAGGGGGAGCGGGGGGACTTCCACAGATACGCAGTATTTT. This sequence encodes CASRPRRGSGGTSTDTQYF.

The V and J genes are TRBV6-6 and TRBJ2-3; D not certain. V lost 6 bases and J 3 bases, leaving 7 bases between the germline ends. The germline CDR1 and CDR2 sequences are MNHNY and SVGAGI (reference sequence). This CDR3 has 12 residues. The CDR3 nucleotides are TGTGCCAGCAGACCCGGGACAGATACGCAGTATTTT. Its protein product is CASRPGTDTQYF.

The chain is built from TRBV15 and TRBJ1-1; 8 nucleotides align to TRBD1. J was trimmed by 5 bases and V by 3 bases; bases with no gene match: 8. Per germline, CDR1 LNHNV and CDR2 YYDKDF (reference sequence). CDR3 length equals 15 residues. CDR3 coding DNA: TGTGCCACCAGCAGTGGACAGGGAGGGGAGACTGAAGCTTTCTTT. It codes for CATSSGQGGETEAFF.

In this sample, this clone turned up a few times. The V call is TRBV2, the J call TRBJ2-7, with TRBD1 matching 8 bases. V was pared by 5 bases and J by 6 bases, with 3 bases of the junction left unmatched. CDR3 length: 12 amino acids. Germline lookup yields CDR1 SNHLY and CDR2 FYNNEI. The CDR3 DNA reads as TGTGCCAGCAGTCCCGACAGGGGCGAGCAGTACGTC. Its protein is CASSPDRGEQYV.

The V and J genes are TRBV5-5 and TRBJ2-1, with 10 nucleotides matching TRBD1. Looked up from germline, CDR1 is SGHKS and CDR2 is YYEKEE (reference sequence). With 0 bases clipped from V and 5 bases from J, the junction kept 11 bases outside the gene matches. The CDR3 is 18 amino acids. CDR3 sequence (DNA): TGTGCCAGCAGCTTGGAAGGGGTAGGGACAGGGGCGGACAATGAGCAGTTCTTC. Translated, it gives CASSLEGVGTGADNEQFF.

This clone occurred once. The rearrangement joins TRBV7-2 to TRBJ2-7; D is ambiguous. Trimming removed 1 base from V and 5 bases from J, with 9 bases in between. Germline V gene lookup returns CDR1 SGHTA and CDR2 FQGNSA. The CDR3 consists of 13 residues. The CDR3 region has the DNA TGTGCCAGCAGCTTAGAGTCGGGTGACGAGCAGTACGTC. It specifies CASSLESGDEQYV.

The V gene is TRBV4-1, the J gene TRBJ2-1; D gene unclear. The CDR3 consists of 11 residues. V lost 5 bases and J 10 bases, leaving 9 bases between the germline ends. In germline, CDR1 is MGHRA, CDR2 YSYEKL. The CDR3 nucleotides are TGCGCCAGCAGCGACTTACGAGAGCAGTTCTTC. Translation gives CASSDLREQFF.

This clone has more than one count but fewer than ten. The genes are TRBV5-1 and TRBJ1-3; D perhaps matches TRBD1 (6 bases). Deletions cut 4 bases from V and 1 base from J, with 18 bases between. CDR1 and CDR2 (germline): SGHRS, YFSETQ. The CDR3 has 17 residues. CDR3 in DNA: TGCGCCAGCAGCCCTGGTGGGGGGGCCGCATCTGGAAACACCATATATTTT. It specifies CASSPGGGAASGNTIYF.

The V call is TRBV2, the J call TRBJ1-5, with unresolved D. Trimming took off 6 bases at V and 0 bases at J, with 12 bases between the two ends. The CDR3 is 15 amino acids. Germline CDR1 reads SNHLY; CDR2 reads FYNNEI. CDR3 DNA sequence: TGTGCCAGCAGCCGGGGATTCTATAGCAATCAGCCCCAGCATTTT. Protein: CASSRGFYSNQPQHF.

The chain has TRBV30 and TRBJ1-5, with D perhaps matching TRBD1 (6 bases). Germline CDR1 reads GTSNPN; CDR2 reads SVGIG (reference sequence). This CDR3 is built from 15 residues. V was trimmed by 2 bases and J by 6 bases, leaving 17 bases between them. CDR3 sequence reads: CAWSIGGVGGQPQHF. The CDR3 nucleotides read TGTGCCTGGAGTATAGGGGGGGTGGGAGGTCAGCCCCAGCATTTT.

The J gene is TRBJ1-2, the V gene TRBV10-1, with 8 nucleotides matching TRBD1. The length of the CDR3 is 14 residues. In germline, CDR1 is WNHNN, CDR2 SYGVQD (reference sequence). V lost 6 bases to trimming and J lost 2 bases; unmatched junction nucleotides: 5. CDR3 residues: CASSRDRTNYGYTF. Written as DNA, the CDR3 is TGCGCCAGCAGCCGGGACAGGACAAACTATGGCTACACCTTC.

The rearrangement joins TRBV6-4 to TRBJ2-1; 13 bases map to TRBD2. Germline trimming cut 2 bases from V and 6 bases from J; bases unmatched to any gene: 4. Per germline, CDR1 MRHNA and CDR2 SNTAGT. The CDR3 is 16 residues long. The CDR3 region has the DNA TGTGCCAGCAGTGACCCCGGGACTAGCGGGGCCAATGAGCAGTTCTTC. It encodes CASSDPGTSGANEQFF.

The rearrangement joins TRBV3-1 (or the pseudogene TRBV3-2) to TRBJ1-2; a weak D match, TRBD1 (6 bases). The CDR3 contains 15 residues. Trimming left V 4 bases short and J 2 bases short, with 14 bases between. From germline, CDR1 is LGHDT and CDR2 YNNKEL (reference sequence). This chain's CDR3 is CASSPRGGGNYGYTF. The DNA for the CDR3 is TGTGCCAGCAGCCCAAGAGGGGGGGGAAACTATGGCTACACCTTC.

This chain links TRBV12-3 or TRBV12-4 with TRBJ1-2, with 7 bases fitting TRBD1. The V gene end was trimmed by 6 bases and the J gene end by 6 bases; junction bases not matched to a gene: 7. The CDR3 length is 13 residues. DNA for the CDR3: TGTGCCAGCAGCCTCGACAGGGTGCATGGCTACACCTTC. It encodes CASSLDRVHGYTF.

This sequence joins TRBV18 and TRBJ1-5; 12 positions agree with TRBD1. Germline-derived CDR1 and CDR2 are KGHSH and LQKENI. The CDR3 contains 16 residues. After removal of 0 bases from V and 6 bases from J, the junction contained 3 bases not matched to a gene. The CDR3 DNA reads TGTGCCAGCTCACCACCGGGACAGGGGGCGAGTCAGCCCCAGCATTTT. It specifies CASSPPGQGASQPQHF.

The chain joins TRBV6-5 to TRBJ1-2; 8 bases are a match to TRBD1. Germline CDR1 MNHEY, CDR2 SVGAGI. V was pared by 7 bases and J by 4 bases, with 8 bases of the junction left unmatched. CDR3 length equals 14 residues. The CDR3 DNA sequence: TGTGCCAGCACGGACAGGGTGAACCCCTATGGCTACACCTTC. Translating it yields CASTDRVNPYGYTF.